Given below is one T cell receptor beta chain in context. Its antigen is currently unknown. Relative to the germline gene, one junction end is altered; a read error may explain this. These data are taken from a study of cytomegalovirus exposure and HLA in healthy donors. On the study more broadly: Of 350 to 400 genotyped donors, roughly 81% grouped in the Caucasian-associated ancestry cluster.

The PCR used 60 Vbeta and 13 Jbeta primers. Data came from immunoSEQ multiplex PCR; TCRdb stores just in-frame clones and leaves some out. The sample lists 110,000 to 150,000 clones, 60% to 85% seen once, with less than 3% in the top ten. This CDR3 has 16 amino acids. Germline V gives CDR1 LGHNA, CDR2 YNFKEQ. Study-level findings and limits: V- and J-gene trimming in TCR beta was tied to a missense DCLRE1C variant by an analysis performed later. Highly shared variants forming one cluster were likely a sequencing artifact.

The sample consisted of PBMCs. The sequence came from a male donor in good health and CMV-seronegative. J is TRBJ1-1 and V is TRBV4-2; 7 bases are shared with TRBD1. CDR3 nucleotide sequence: TGTGCCCGCAGCCAAGGGACAGCTCTCGGGGACACTGAAGCTTTCTTT. Its translation is CARSQGTALGDTEAFF.